One and the same sample provided the 30 T cell receptor beta chains below, sequenced in a study of shared T cell receptors in the human thymus. Method: immunoSEQ multiplex PCR; TCRdb's copy keeps in-frame clones and lacks some. The data show about 730,000 clones, with approximately 85% seen just once and more than 0.008% held by the top ten. Another study also made use of these data, one on human thymus T cells.

The sequencing input was thymocytes. These receptors were taken from a girl less than two years old with a congenital heart defect.

The chain employs TRBV30 and TRBJ2-2, with D tentatively TRBD1 (6 bases). The ends were cut back, 3 bases at V and 6 bases at J, with 11 bases in the middle. CDR1 is GTSNPN, CDR2 SVGIG, per germline (reference sequence). This CDR3 region has 13 residues. CDR3 amino acids: CAWRARGPGELFF. CDR3 nucleotides: TGTGCCTGGAGAGCCAGGGGTCCCGGGGAGCTGTTTTTT.

The chain recombines TRBV4-3 with TRBJ2-1; 15 nucleotides line up with TRBD2. The CDR3 consists of 17 residues. V was pared by 3 bases and J by 8 bases, with 8 bases of the junction left unmatched. Germline CDR1 LGHNA, CDR2 YSLEER. CDR3 in amino acids: CASSHLGLAGGPDEQFF. CDR3 DNA sequence: TGCGCCAGCAGCCACCTAGGACTAGCGGGGGGGCCGGATGAGCAGTTCTTC.

The chain couples TRBV7-9 to TRBJ1-2; the match to TRBD1 covers 8 bases. The CDR3 length is 16 residues. Germline values: CDR1 SEHNR, CDR2 FQNEAQ (reference sequence). The junction had 14 bases not matched to a gene; V was cut back by 5 bases and J by 6 bases. The CDR3 spells CASSPPGQERPNGYTF. CDR3 DNA sequence: TGTGCCAGCAGCCCCCCGGGACAGGAAAGACCTAATGGCTACACCTTC.

This chain connects TRBV7-6 to TRBJ2-3, with a weak D call TRBD2 (5 bases). The CDR3 spans 15 residues. V lost 3 bases and J lost 3, with 13 bases in between. Looked up from germline, CDR1 is SGHVS and CDR2 is FNYEAQ. CDR3 nucleotide sequence: TGTGCCAGCAGCTTTGGGCCGGGGTGGACAGATACGCAGTATTTT. Amino acids: CASSFGPGWTDTQYF. Supplemented by reference TRBV7-6 and TRBJ2-3, the full variable domain reads GAGVSQSPRYKVTKRGQDVALRCDPISGHVSLYWYRQALGQGPEFLTYFNYEAQQDKSGLPNDRFSAERPEGSISTLTIQRTEQRDSAMYRCASSFGPGWTDTQYFGPGTRLTVL.

The CDR3 DNA reads as TGCGCCAGCAGTGCGGGACTAGCGGGGTCTAGCACAGATACGCAGTATTTT. Translating gives CASSAGLAGSSTDTQYF. The gene calls are TRBV10-1 and TRBJ2-3, with 13 positions matching TRBD2. The CDR3 contains 17 residues. Looked up from germline, CDR1 is WNHNN and CDR2 is SYGVQD (reference sequence). With V trimmed by 4 bases and J by 0 bases, 4 bases remained unmatched.

J is TRBJ1-2 and V is TRBV18, with TRBD1 matching over 7 bases. Unmatched junction bases numbered 18, after V lost 2 bases and J lost 3 bases. Germline V gene sequence: CDR1 KGHSH, CDR2 LQKENI. CDR3 size: 19 residues. The CDR3 DNA follows: TGTGCCAGCTCACCAGGGGGAAAGGGACAGTCCGGGATCGACTATGGCTACACCTTC. Translating it yields CASSPGGKGQSGIDYGYTF.

The V gene is TRBV27, the J gene TRBJ2-7; 7 bases agree with TRBD1. CDR3 size: 14 residues. The V segment lost 8 bases and the J segment 4 bases; nucleotides outside the gene matches: 11. Germline-derived CDR1 and CDR2 are MNHEY and SMNVEV (reference sequence). CDR3 DNA sequence: TGTGCCAGCGGAAACCCGGGACAGAAATACGAGCAGTACTTC. It is translated as CASGNPGQKYEQYF.

CDR3 in amino acids: CASSLCGGRLQLYNEQFF. CDR3 nucleotide sequence: TGTGCCAGCAGCCTCTGCGGGGGGCGACTCCAACTCTACAATGAGCAGTTCTTC. This chain joins TRBV16 and TRBJ2-1; 8 bases are shared with TRBD2. CDR3 length equals 18 residues. From germline, CDR1 is KGHSY and CDR2 FQNENV. The junction had 14 bases not matched to a gene; V was cut back by 4 bases and J by 3 bases.

This clone was picked up a small number of times. The chain joins TRBV21-1 to TRBJ2-7; TRBD1 is taken as the D call from the table, unchecked against the DNA. TRBV21-1 constitutes a pseudogene. The CDR3 has 13 residues. The CDR3 DNA is TGTGCCAGCAGCAAAGCGAAACACTACGAGCAGTACTTC. It yields the protein CASSKAKHYEQYF.

The chain combines TRBV5-6 with TRBJ1-3; 9 nucleotides match TRBD1. The junction had 8 bases not matched to a gene; V was cut back by 1 base and J by 3 bases. Germline V CDR1 and CDR2: SGHDT, YYEEEE. CDR3 length: 17 amino acids. The CDR3 DNA reads as TGTGCCAGCAGCTTGTGGGACAGGGTGTCATTTGGAAACACCATATATTTT. Translated, it gives CASSLWDRVSFGNTIYF.

V gene TRBV10-3 combines with J gene TRBJ1-6; unclear D gene. Between the trimmed V and J ends, which lost 5 bases and 7 bases, there was a span of 12 bases. Per germline, CDR1 ENHRY and CDR2 SYGVKD. The CDR3 has 14 residues. CDR3 nucleotides: TGTGCCATCAGTATAGGAGGAGGAAATTCACCCCTCCACTTT. It is translated as CAISIGGGNSPLHF.

This chain uses TRBV9 with TRBJ1-1; TRBD1 might be the D (6 bases). V lost 0 bases and J 7 bases, leaving 22 bases between the germline ends. This CDR3 contains 17 residues. The germline V gene encodes CDR1 SGDLS and CDR2 YYNGEE. CDR3 amino acids: CASSVDPPGHLSGEAFF. The CDR3 DNA reads TGTGCCAGCAGCGTAGACCCCCCGGGACACCTCTCGGGTGAAGCTTTCTTT.

The chain joins TRBV4-2 to TRBJ1-3, with no clear D. Trimming shortened V by 4 bases and J by 0 bases, and 19 bases separated the two germline ends. The CDR3 covers 18 residues. Per the germline V gene, CDR1 is LGHNA and CDR2 is YNFKEQ. The CDR3 coding sequence is TGTGCCAGCAGCCGAGAGACGTTTCGGGTCCCCTCTGGAAACACCATATATTTT. It translates to CASSRETFRVPSGNTIYF.

V and J are TRBV4-2 and TRBJ1-3; D ambiguous. V lost 0 bases and J lost 4, with 10 bases in between. Germline V gene sequence: CDR1 LGHNA, CDR2 YNFKEQ. CDR3 length equals 15 residues. CDR3 residues: CASSQDRGTGNTIYF. CDR3 sequence (DNA): TGTGCCAGCAGCCAAGATCGAGGCACCGGAAACACCATATATTTT.

This clone has just a few counts. This chain joins TRBV5-4 and TRBJ2-3; 8 bases agree with TRBD2. V lost 4 bases, J lost 2 bases, and 9 bases stayed unmatched. The CDR3 runs to 16 residues. CDR1 is SGHNT and CDR2 is YYREEE in the germline V gene (reference sequence). The CDR3 nucleotides read TGTGCCAGCAGCGGCCCCGGGACTAGAGCCACAGATACGCAGTATTTT. Encoded protein: CASSGPGTRATDTQYF.

The chain is built from TRBV7-8 and TRBJ2-7; the D gene is possibly TRBD1 (5 bases). The V gene lost 5 bases and the J gene lost 4 bases, with 15 bases spanning the gap. This CDR3 is built from 14 residues. The V gene's germline CDR1 is SGHVS and CDR2 FQNEAQ. The CDR3 region is CASSPDTNQYEQYF. The CDR3 DNA follows: TGTGCCAGCAGCCCGGACACGAATCAGTACGAGCAGTACTTC.

This clone was detected only once. The chain joins TRBV4-3 to TRBJ1-2, with TRBD1 matching 8 bases. The germline V gene encodes CDR1 LGHNA and CDR2 YSLEER. V trimming: 6 bases; J trimming: 4 bases; junction bases outside the gene matches: 16. This CDR3 has 17 residues. The CDR3 coding sequence is TGCGCCAGCAGACCTTCGGGACAGGCACAACTTTTCTATGGCTACACCTTC. Its translation is CASRPSGQAQLFYGYTF.

V and J are TRBV28 and TRBJ1-4; 8 nucleotides line up with TRBD1. Germline-derived CDR1 and CDR2 are MDHEN and SYDVKM. V shed 1 base, J shed 7 bases, and the junction held 2 bases outside the gene matches. There are 14 residues in the CDR3. The CDR3 sequence: CASSLYRGGEKLFF. In DNA form, the CDR3 reads TGTGCCAGCAGTTTATACAGGGGGGGTGAAAAACTGTTTTTT.

The chain is built from TRBV5-1 and TRBJ1-1; D not certain. CDR1 and CDR2 (germline): SGHRS, YFSETQ. This CDR3 comprises 16 residues. Trimming took 0 bases from V and 12 from J, leaving 24 bases between them. CDR3 DNA sequence: TGCGCCAGCAGCTTGGGGGTACGGGATGGGCCTCTCTCCCCTTTCTTT. The encoded protein is CASSLGVRDGPLSPFF.

This rearrangement joins TRBV28 to TRBJ1-4; 8 bases agree with TRBD1. Germline V CDR1 and CDR2: MDHEN, SYDVKM. The V segment lost 4 bases and the J segment 6 bases; nucleotides outside the gene matches: 10. The CDR3 consists of 16 residues. The CDR3 spells CASSSLYRGEYEKLFF. CDR3 DNA sequence: TGTGCCAGCAGTTCCCTCTACAGGGGGGAGTATGAAAAACTGTTTTTT.

This clone was detected only once. The gene calls are TRBV9 and TRBJ2-7; a possible D gene is TRBD1 (6 bases). This CDR3 has 13 amino acids. The V end was cut by 2 bases, the J end by 3 bases, with 9 bases between. Germline assignment: CDR1 SGDLS and CDR2 YYNGEE. CDR3 residues: CASSVGTLYEQYF. In DNA form, the CDR3 reads TGTGCCAGCAGCGTCGGGACACTCTACGAGCAGTACTTC. Combining the CDR3 with reference TRBV9 and TRBJ2-7 gives the whole variable domain DSGVTQTPKHLITATGQRVTLRCSPRSGDLSVYWYQQSLDQGLQFLIQYYNGEERAKGNILERFSAQQFPDLHSELNLSSLELGDSALYFCASSVGTLYEQYFGPGTRLTVT.

The chain uses TRBV18 and TRBJ2-3, with TRBD2 matching 8 bases. Germline trimming cut 3 bases from V and 2 bases from J; bases unmatched to any gene: 25. Germline-derived CDR1 and CDR2 are KGHSH and LQKENI. The CDR3 spans 22 residues. The CDR3, as DNA: TGTGCCAGCTCACCTCGCTCACGGGGGGCCAAGGGACTAGATAACCACACAGATACGCAGTATTTT. Encoded protein: CASSPRSRGAKGLDNHTDTQYF.

The chain employs TRBV7-9 and TRBJ1-6, with TRBD1 matching over 7 bases. This CDR3 is built from 14 residues. J was trimmed by 8 bases and V by 4 bases; bases with no gene match: 5. Germline lookup yields CDR1 SEHNR and CDR2 FQNEAQ (reference sequence). CDR3 in DNA: TGTGCCAGCAGCTCAGACAGGGCGGATTCACCCCTCCACTTT. This encodes CASSSDRADSPLHF.

The chain links TRBV25-1 to TRBJ1-2, with a tentative D call TRBD1 (6 bases). This CDR3 comprises 13 residues. V dropped 5 bases and J dropped 6 bases, with 13 bases sitting between them. The germline CDR1 and CDR2 sequences are MGHDK and SYGVNS. The CDR3 is CASSFPHRDGYTF. As DNA, the CDR3 is TGTGCCAGCAGTTTTCCCCACAGGGATGGCTACACCTTC.

This chain uses TRBV13 with TRBJ2-7; the match to TRBD2 covers 7 bases. Germline V gene data show CDR1 as PRHDT and CDR2 as FYEKMQ (reference sequence). This CDR3 has 12 residues. The ends lost 5 bases at V and 7 bases at J; junction bases unmatched: 5. CDR3 sequence reads: CASSLGGGEQYF. The DNA of the CDR3 is TGTGCCAGCAGCCTCGGGGGAGGGGAGCAGTACTTC.

V usage is TRBV5-6 and J usage is TRBJ1-2; TRBD1 matches at 9 bases. The junction had 10 bases not matched to a gene; V was cut back by 2 bases and J by 5 bases. CDR1 is SGHDT and CDR2 is YYEEEE in the germline V gene. The CDR3 is 16 amino acids. The CDR3 protein is CASSFYRDRDGYGYTF. The CDR3 DNA is TGTGCCAGCAGCTTTTACCGGGACAGGGACGGGTATGGCTACACCTTC.

The genes are TRBV28 and TRBJ1-5; D is uncertain. This CDR3 is 14 amino acids long. The germline V gene has CDR1 MDHEN and CDR2 SYDVKM. V lost 4 bases, J lost 3 bases, and 10 bases lay in between. The CDR3: CASSWVTTNQPQHF. DNA of the CDR3: TGTGCCAGCAGTTGGGTCACTACCAATCAGCCCCAGCATTTT.

The count of this clone is one. This sequence joins TRBV19 and TRBJ1-1, with 8 bases fitting TRBD1. This CDR3 contains 17 residues. Germline lookup yields CDR1 LNHDA and CDR2 SQIVND (reference sequence). V dropped 3 bases and J dropped 4; count of bases not matched to a gene: 13. The CDR3 here is CASSIPRGRISGTEAFF. CDR3 nucleotide sequence: TGTGCCAGTAGTATCCCCAGGGGGCGTATATCGGGCACTGAAGCTTTCTTT.

This clone was counted once. The J gene is TRBJ1-2, the V gene TRBV9; D gene ambiguous. The germline gives CDR1 SGDLS, CDR2 YYNGEE. Trimming took 4 bases from V and 3 from J, leaving 10 bases between them. This CDR3 has 13 amino acids. The DNA for the CDR3 is TGTGCCAGCAGCAGCGTGGACTACTATGGCTACACCTTC. It encodes CASSSVDYYGYTF.

The chain uses TRBV30 and TRBJ2-3; a weak D match, TRBD1 (6 bases). In germline, CDR1 is GTSNPN, CDR2 SVGIG (reference sequence). V dropped 1 base and J dropped 1 base, with 9 bases sitting between them. This CDR3 has 14 residues. The CDR3 DNA reads TGTGCCTGGAGTGGGGCAGGGGGCACAGATACGCAGTATTTT. Protein sequence: CAWSGAGGTDTQYF.